One TCR beta chain is described in this entry. Its target antigen remains unknown. Per-base quality was not reported, and no clone a single base away is much larger than it. Sequencer: Illumina NovaSeq 6000. TCRalpha and TCRbeta cDNA libraries were built by 5'RACE with constant-segment primers, adding sample barcodes and unique molecular identifiers. Trizol reagent was used to extract RNA from every sample. Libraries were amplified in two PCR steps, with a second sample barcode and Illumina TruSeq adapters added in the second step. The libraries were sequenced on an Illumina NovaSeq using 2 x 150 bp paired-end reads. In the paper's pipeline: With migec v1.2.7, reads were demultiplexed and then collapsed into UMI-guided consensus sequences. Using mixcr v2.1.11, UMI consensuses were aligned to TRA and TRB V and J templates and then assembled into clonotypes. A clonotype was counted as expanded or contracted only if both edgeR and NoisET called the change significant, with noise models trained on biological replicates. For edgeR calls, a false discovery rate-adjusted p below 0.01 and a log2 fold-change threshold of 1 were applied. As an exploratory analysis of dynamics, PCA with hierarchical clustering was applied to max-normalized trajectories of the 1000 most abundant clonotypes. Separately sequenced CD4+ and CD8+ repertoires were used to assign the CD4 or CD8 phenotype of responding clones. Through fastp at Q25 and MiXCR, TCRdb rebuilt clones from the public reads, retaining in-frame beta chains. Duplicate CDR3 protein sequences are folded into a single record with the most common DNA and genes. These V and J calls rely on TCRdb rather than the paper's analysis. In all, the sample holds more than 350,000 distinct CDR3 sequences, and roughly 21% of those were seen once. Under 15% of the sample comes from the top ten.

These data come from a study of T-cell memory formation after mild COVID-19 listed by TCRdb under 2021. Regarding the research as a whole: Most TCR sequence clusters were specific to one of the two donors. The cohort was made up of two young adult volunteers, one female and one male, who were previously healthy. In a couple of donors, T-cell clones that expanded and contracted after mild COVID-19 were tracked by sequencing TCRalpha and TCRbeta repertoires over time.

PBMCs were isolated by Ficoll-Paque density gradient centrifugation. CDR1 LGHNT and CDR2 FRNRAP were looked up in the germline V gene. Reading from cysteine to phenylalanine, the CDR3 counts 11 amino acids. CDR3 DNA only is kept here, 33 bases in frame from base 1. V is cut by 8 bases and J by 2 bases, and the space between the germline ends is 6 bases. What the authors observed across the whole study: Some responding clones were found in pre-infection memory, which suggests that pre-existing cross-reactive memory T cells took part in the SARS-CoV-2 response. SARS-CoV-2 specificity was not confirmed for the second-wave clones peaking on day 37. Only two mild cases were covered in the study, and larger cohorts including severe cases with pre-infection samples were considered necessary. From day 15 to 85, contracting clones showed balanced CD4/CD8 phenotypes, whereas a second wave of clones that expanded from day 15 to 37 leaned towards CD4+. Contracting CD4+ clones turned up mainly in the CM and EM memory subsets, whereas EMRA was where CD8+ clones were enriched.

Sequences were obtained from PBMCs or a T cell subset sorted from them (not recorded which). The V and J segments used are TRBV12-5 and TRBJ2-5, with no reliable assignment of the D segment. This receptor was identified in an adult woman who had mild COVID-19 (a few samples of this study predate the infection). The sample titles of this study are shuffled in the database, so cell type and time point are left out; the donor was told from shared clones. The sequenced DNA: TGTGCTAGTAAAGGGCAAGAGACCCAGTACTTC. Its protein product is CASKGQETQYF.